The clone carrying this T cell receptor beta chain was counted only a few times. Its antigen is not identified. Libraries were prepared by immunoSEQ multiplex PCR; TCRdb keeps only in-frame clonotypes and omits some of them. The sample has about 680,000 clones; 89% are singletons. The data stem from a study of Ad26.COV2.S vaccination and SARS-CoV-2 variants. The wider study: Donor was in the COV1001 Ad26.COV2.S trial arm.

Study conclusions and caveats: Recipients of either vaccine or placebo displayed similar breadth of non-spike TCRs. In vaccinated individuals, spike-specific CD8+ and CD4+ T cell responses reportedly displayed substantial breadth.

Treatment of the sample: over 15 received Ad26.COV2.S at low or high dose, single or two shots; five or six received placebo; per-sample allocation not given. Sampling occurred on day 63 after the first vaccine or placebo injection. This TCR was sampled from a person between 18 and 60 years old who received the Ad26.COV2.S COVID-19 vaccine or a placebo. The sample was peripheral blood, taken in a trial of Ad26.COV2.S vaccine versus placebo.

For the CDR3, the DNA is TGTGCCAGCAGCTTAGAGGGTGGGGGTCCCTACGAGCAGTACTTC. Translated: CASSLEGGGPYEQYF. The chain recombines TRBV7-6 with TRBJ2-7; TRBD1 or TRBD2 may be the D gene (5 bases each). The CDR3 spans 15 residues. Germline CDR1 reads SGHVS; CDR2 reads FNYEAQ. Deletions cut 1 base from V and 2 bases from J, with 12 bases between.